This T cell receptor (beta chain) was found in a study of memory CD4+ T cells and cytomegalovirus serostatus. Study in general: Healthy Belgian adult donors included roughly nine CMV-positive and some 24 CMV-negative people. Study-wide results and caveats: CMV serostatus prediction reached median AUC about 0.96, or 0.93 with US-trained model. About 40% of the roughly 160 known CMV-associated TCRbeta sequences appeared in CD4+ memory.

Single viable CD3+CD4+CD8-CD45RO+ cells were sorted as the memory CD4+ T cells. Turning to this clone: Antigen specificity is unknown.

Trimming cost V 2 bases and J 0 bases, with 8 bases left between them. The length of the CDR3 is 14 residues. Germline V gene data show CDR1 as SEHNR and CDR2 as FQNEAQ (reference sequence). Source study methods: Out-of-frame sequences were removed, leaving roughly 2.1 million distinct TCRbeta sequences. Measured with immunoSEQ multiplex PCR; TCRdb has only the in-frame clones, and not every one. Clone size and V and J calls were adopted from that table, with D and trimming inferred from the DNA. The sample records tens of thousands of clones, 82% being singletons. Sequencing used memory CD4+ T cells from blood. This sequence originates from an adult in good health and CMV-seronegative. The genes are TRBV7-9 and TRBJ2-7; no clear D. DNA of the CDR3: TGTGCCAGCAGCTTAAACTCGCTCTCCTACGAGCAGTACTTC. It is translated as CASSLNSLSYEQYF.